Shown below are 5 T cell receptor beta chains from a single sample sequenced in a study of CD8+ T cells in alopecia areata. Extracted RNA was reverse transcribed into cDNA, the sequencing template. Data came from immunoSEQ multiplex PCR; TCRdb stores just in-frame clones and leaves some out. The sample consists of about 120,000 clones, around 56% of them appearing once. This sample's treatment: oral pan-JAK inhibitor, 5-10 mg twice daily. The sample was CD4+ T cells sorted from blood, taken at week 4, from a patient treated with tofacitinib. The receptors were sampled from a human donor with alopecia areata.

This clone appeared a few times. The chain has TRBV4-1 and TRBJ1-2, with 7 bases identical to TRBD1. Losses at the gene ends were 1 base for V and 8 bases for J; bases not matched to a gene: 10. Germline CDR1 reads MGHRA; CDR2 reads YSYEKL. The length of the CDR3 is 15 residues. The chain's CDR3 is CASSQGTGAQPGYTF. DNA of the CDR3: TGCGCCAGCAGCCAAGGGACAGGCGCACAACCCGGCTACACCTTC.

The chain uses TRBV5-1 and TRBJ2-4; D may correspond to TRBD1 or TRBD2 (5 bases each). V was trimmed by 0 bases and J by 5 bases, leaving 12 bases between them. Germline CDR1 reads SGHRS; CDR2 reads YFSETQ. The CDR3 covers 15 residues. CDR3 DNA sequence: TGCGCCAGCAGCTTGGACGGGGCCGTCGAAAACATTCAGTACTTC. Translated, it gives CASSLDGAVENIQYF. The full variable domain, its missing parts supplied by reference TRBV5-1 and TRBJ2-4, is KAGVTQTPRYLIKTRGQQVTLSCSPISGHRSVSWYQQTPGQGLQFLFEYFSETQRNKGNFPGRFSGRQFSNSRSEMNVSTLELGDSALYLCASSLDGAVENIQYFGAGTRLSVL.

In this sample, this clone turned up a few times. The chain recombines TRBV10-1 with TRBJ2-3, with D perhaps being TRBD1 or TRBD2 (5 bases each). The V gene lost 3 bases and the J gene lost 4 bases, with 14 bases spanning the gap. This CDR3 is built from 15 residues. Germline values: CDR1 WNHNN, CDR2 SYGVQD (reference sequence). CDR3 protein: CASSDSGQGADTQYF. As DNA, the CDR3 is TGCGCCAGCAGTGACTCTGGGCAGGGAGCAGATACGCAGTATTTT.

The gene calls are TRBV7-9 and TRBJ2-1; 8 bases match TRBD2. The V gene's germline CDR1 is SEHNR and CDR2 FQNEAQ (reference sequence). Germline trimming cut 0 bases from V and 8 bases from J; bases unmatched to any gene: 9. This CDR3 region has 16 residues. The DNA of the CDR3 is TGTGCCAGCAGCTTAGCGCTGAGCGGGAGAAGCGATGAGCAGTTCTTC. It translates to CASSLALSGRSDEQFF.

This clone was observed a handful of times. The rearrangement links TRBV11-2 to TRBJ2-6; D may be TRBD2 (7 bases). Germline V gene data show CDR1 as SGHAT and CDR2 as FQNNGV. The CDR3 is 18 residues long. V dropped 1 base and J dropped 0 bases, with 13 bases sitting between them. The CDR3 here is CASSLGIGGASGANVLTF. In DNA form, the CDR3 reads TGTGCCAGCAGCTTAGGTATTGGGGGGGCCTCTGGGGCCAACGTCCTGACTTTC.